Listed below are T cell receptor beta chains from one sample, sequenced in a study of CD8+CD57+ T cells in acquired aplastic anemia. TCRdb redid the calling of the reads with MiXCR, one entry per CDR3 protein. The sample lists some 240,000 distinct CDR3 sequences, roughly 35% occurring once. Sequences were obtained from sorted CD4+, CD8+, or CD8+CD57+ T cells (not recorded which) from PBMCs. The origin of the receptors is a human donor in good health, serving as a control. Both conserved end residues are part of each CDR3. Fields, in order: V gene, clone size, D gene, J gene, CDR3 DNA, CDR3 protein. The D gene is left open where the match is weak. Expanded clones get a size class; other rows say once, few or many, or leave the size out.

>TRBV7-2|NA|NA|TRBJ2-5
TGTGCCAGCAGCTTAGTTGGGGGGACCGTCGGGGAGACCCAGTACTTC
CASSLVGGTVGETQYF
>TRBV5-1|NA|TRBD1|TRBJ2-5
TGCGCCAGCAGCTTAAGGGCAGGGGGCTGGGAGACCCAGTACTTC
CASSLRAGGWETQYF
>TRBV11-1|NA|NA|TRBJ2-3
TGTGCCAGCAGCTTTCGAGCCGGGGTGTCAGATACGCAGTATTTT
CASSFRAGVSDTQYF
>TRBV10-3|few|NA|TRBJ2-3
TGTGCCATCAGGCCGGAAGGCACAGATACGCAGTATTTT
CAIRPEGTDTQYF
>TRBV6-5|many|TRBD1|TRBJ1-6
TGTGCCAGCAGTTATTCCCCGGACAGGGCCCATAATTCACCCCTCCACTTT
CASSYSPDRAHNSPLHF
>TRBV3-1|few|NA|TRBJ2-7
TGTGCCAGCAGCCAAGGGAGAAGGACTGGTTTCTACGAGCAGTACTTC
CASSQGRRTGFYEQYF
>TRBV18|NA|NA|TRBJ2-7
TGTGCCAGCCACCCCGGGTCCTACGAGCAGTACTTC
CASHPGSYEQYF
>TRBV12-3/TRBV12-4|many|TRBD1|TRBJ1-6
TGTGCCAGCAGGATACAGGGGACTTCACCCCTCCACTTT
CASRIQGTSPLHF
>TRBV15|NA|TRBD1|TRBJ1-5
TGTGCCACCAGCAGACCCGATCTGACAGGGAACGATCAGCCCCAGCATTTT
CATSRPDLTGNDQPQHF
>TRBV5-1|many|NA|TRBJ2-5
TGCGCCAGCAGCTTCTTCGGGGGTGGCGAGACCCAGTACTTC
CASSFFGGGETQYF
>TRBV15|many|NA|TRBJ1-1
TGTGCCACCAGCAAGAAACGGAACACTGAAGCTTTCTTT
CATSKKRNTEAFF
>TRBV2|NA|TRBD1|TRBJ1-2
TGTGCCAGCAGTGAACAGGGGGCGGGCGGCTACACCTTC
CASSEQGAGGYTF
>TRBV20-1|NA|TRBD1|TRBJ2-4
TGCAGTGCTAAGACAGGGGAAGCCAAAAACATTCAGTACTTC
CSAKTGEAKNIQYF
>TRBV5-1|few|TRBD2|TRBJ2-7
TGCGCCAGCAGCCCTTCGACTAGCGGGTATGGGAGTTACGAGCAGTACTTC
CASSPSTSGYGSYEQYF
>TRBV20-1|many|NA|TRBJ2-7
TGCAGTGCTAGAGATGGAAGGGGTTCCTACGAGCAGTACTTC
CSARDGRGSYEQYF
>TRBV27|many|NA|TRBJ1-2
TGTGCCAGCAGAGGGGGGGTTTTGGGTGGCTACACCTTC
CASRGGVLGGYTF
>TRBV12-3/TRBV12-4|NA|TRBD1|TRBJ2-7
TGTGCCAGCACCCCAGGGACAGGGCATTTGTACGAGCAGTACTTC
CASTPGTGHLYEQYF
>TRBV5-1|few|NA|TRBJ2-5
TGCGCCAGCAGCTTGTTCCCGACAGTCAGAGAAGAGACCCAGTACTTC
CASSLFPTVREETQYF
>TRBV7-9|many|TRBD1|TRBJ1-2
TGTGCCAGCAGCTTACTGCAGGGGGATCCCTATGGCTACACCTTC
CASSLLQGDPYGYTF
>TRBV2|many|TRBD2|TRBJ2-5
TGTGCCAGCAGGGGGGGGGGTGGAGAGACCCAGTACTTC
CASRGGGGETQYF
>TRBV19|NA|NA|TRBJ1-1
TGTGCCAGTAGCCGGACACGGAAGGCTTTCTTT
CASSRTRKAFF
>TRBV14|many|NA|TRBJ2-3
TGTGCCAGCAGCCAAGAGAGGGCAGCGTTCACAGATACGCAGTATTTT
CASSQERAAFTDTQYF
>TRBV10-3|few|NA|TRBJ1-1
TGTGCCAGCAGTTATCACCCCAGGGGTTACACTGAAGCTTTCTTT
CASSYHPRGYTEAFF
>TRBV7-9|many|NA|TRBJ1-1
TGTGCCAGCAGTTCCTGGACAGTGAACACTGAAGCTTTCTTT
CASSSWTVNTEAFF
>TRBV19|many|NA|TRBJ1-2
TGTGCCAGTAGTATAATCACAGGGCTCTACACCTTC
CASSIITGLYTF
>TRBV12-3/TRBV12-4|many|NA|TRBJ1-3
TGTGCCAGCAGTTTCTGGCAGGGTAGGAACACCATATATTTT
CASSFWQGRNTIYF
>TRBV5-1|NA|NA|TRBJ1-6
TGCGCCAGCAGCTTGGCCCCCGTAGGGGTTATTAATTCACCCCTCCACTTT
CASSLAPVGVINSPLHF
>TRBV7-2|once|NA|TRBJ1-1
TGTGCCAGCAACCGCGACAGCTTCGGGACTGAAGCTTTCTTT
CASNRDSFGTEAFF
>TRBV7-2|many|NA|TRBJ1-2
TGTGCCAGCAGCTCGACTCCCTACTATGGCTACACCTTC
CASSSTPYYGYTF
>TRBV10-3|NA|NA|TRBJ2-5
TGTGCCATCAGTGGGGGGGAGACCCAGTACTTC
CAISGGETQYF
>TRBV19|many|TRBD1|TRBJ1-2
TGTGCCAGTAGGAACACAGGGGGGTATGGCTACACCTTC
CASRNTGGYGYTF
>TRBV10-2|many|NA|TRBJ2-3
TGCGCCAGCGCTCGACAGATCACAGATACGCAGTATTTT
CASARQITDTQYF
>TRBV7-2|many|TRBD1|TRBJ1-6
TGTGCCAGCAGCGATCCAAGGGGGCATGCTTCACCCCTCCACTTT
CASSDPRGHASPLHF
>TRBV12-3/TRBV12-4|many|TRBD1|TRBJ1-6
TGTGCCAGCAGTTTTGTGACAGGGGATTCACCCCTCCACTTT
CASSFVTGDSPLHF
>TRBV7-6|many|NA|TRBJ2-7
TGTGCCAGCAGCTTCGGGACCTACGAGCAGTACTTC
CASSFGTYEQYF
>TRBV19|many|TRBD1|TRBJ1-1
TGTGCCAGTAGTATAACGGGACAGGGGGTCGCTGAAGCTTTCTTT
CASSITGQGVAEAFF
>TRBV7-3|many|TRBD1|TRBJ2-1
TGTGCCAGCAGCTTTGAGGACAGGGGGCAGTTCTTC
CASSFEDRGQFF
>TRBV4-1|many|NA|TRBJ1-2
TGCGCCAGCGGAAAAGGTAGCTATGGCTACACCTTC
CASGKGSYGYTF
>TRBV20-1|few|NA|TRBJ2-1
TGCAGTGCTAGAGAATCTTTTTTCGGGACATTAGGTAGTGAGCAGTTCTTC
CSARESFFGTLGSEQFF
>TRBV7-3|many|NA|TRBJ2-7
TGTGCCAGCAGCTTAGGTGGCCTCGACTACGAGCAGTACTTC
CASSLGGLDYEQYF
>TRBV2|many|TRBD1|TRBJ2-7
TGTGCCAGCAGACGGGACAGCAACTACGAGCAGTACTTC
CASRRDSNYEQYF
>TRBV20-1|NA|TRBD2|TRBJ2-1
TGCAGTGCTAGAACTAGCGTCGATGAGCAGTTCTTC
CSARTSVDEQFF
>TRBV10-3|many|NA|TRBJ1-2
TGTGCCATCAGCGACAGCTCCTCTAACTATGGCTACACCTTC
CAISDSSSNYGYTF
>TRBV11-2|many|TRBD2|TRBJ2-1
TGTGCCAGCAGCCCTAGCGGGAGGCGTAATGAGCAGTTCTTC
CASSPSGRRNEQFF
>TRBV6-2/TRBV6-3|few|NA|TRBJ1-3
TGTGCCAGCATCAGGGGTTCCTCTGGAAACACCATATATTTT
CASIRGSSGNTIYF
>TRBV27|NA|NA|TRBJ1-1
TGTGCCAGCAGTTTTCGGCAGGGGAGAACTGAAGCTTTCTTT
CASSFRQGRTEAFF
>TRBV5-4|NA|NA|TRBJ1-4
TGTGCCCGCAGCCTGTTGGGTGAAAAACTGTTTTTT
CARSLLGEKLFF